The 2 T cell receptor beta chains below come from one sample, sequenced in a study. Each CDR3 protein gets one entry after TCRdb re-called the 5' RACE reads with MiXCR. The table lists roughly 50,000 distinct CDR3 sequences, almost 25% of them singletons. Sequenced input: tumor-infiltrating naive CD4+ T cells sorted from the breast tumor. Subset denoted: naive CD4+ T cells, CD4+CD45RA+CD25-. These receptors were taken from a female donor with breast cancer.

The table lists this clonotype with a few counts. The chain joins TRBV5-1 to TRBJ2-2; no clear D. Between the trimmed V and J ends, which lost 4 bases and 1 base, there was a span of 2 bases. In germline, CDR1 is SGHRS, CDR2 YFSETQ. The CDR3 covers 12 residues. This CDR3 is CASSQNTGELFF. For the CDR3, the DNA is TGCGCCAGCAGCCAGAACACCGGGGAGCTGTTTTTT. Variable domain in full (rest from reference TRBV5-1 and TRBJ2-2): KAGVTQTPRYLIKTRGQQVTLSCSPISGHRSVSWYQQTPGQGLQFLFEYFSETQRNKGNFPGRFSGRQFSNSRSEMNVSTLELGDSALYLCASSQNTGELFFGEGSRLTVL.

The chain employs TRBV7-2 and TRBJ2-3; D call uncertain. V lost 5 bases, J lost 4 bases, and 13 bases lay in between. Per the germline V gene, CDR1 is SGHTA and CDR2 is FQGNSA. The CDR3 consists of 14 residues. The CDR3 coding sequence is TGTGCCAGCAGCCCCGGCGCGGCCGCAGATACGCAGTATTTT. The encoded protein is CASSPGAAADTQYF.